This T cell receptor (beta chain) is drawn from a study of T cell clones after liver transplantation (dated by TCRdb to between 2017 and 2020). With respect to the entire study: The samples were obtained from ITN030ST, a randomized trial that attempted immunosuppression withdrawal within 2 years after liver transplantation. Subjects received no induction therapy and standard immunosuppression until randomization at 12-24 months post-transplant. Of the eight recipients, a few were HCV-positive, while the remaining recipients had been transplanted for non-autoimmune, non-viral indications. The studied cohort comprised 8 liver transplant recipients, 3 classified as tolerant and 5 as non-tolerant. Third party-reactive TCRbeta sequences from pre-transplant MLRs were also identified as an antigen-independent comparator for donor-reactive sequences. Blood samples were collected pre-transplant, then pre-randomization ahead of withdrawal, and finally post-randomization once withdrawal had either been completed or failed. Tolerance was defined as complete immunosuppression withdrawal for at least one year with no rise in liver enzymes beyond twice the upper limit of normal. After a pre-transplant mixed lymphocyte reaction, TCRbeta sequencing was used to pinpoint donor-reactive T cell clones, which were subsequently tracked in post-transplant blood.

Overall study outcomes, separate from this receptor: Without allograft tissue specimens, donor-reactive T cells may have migrated into the graft rather than being deleted. Donor-reactive sequences decreased more than third party-reactive sequences, which suggests partial antigen-specific deletion that was not related to withdrawal success. When repertoire turnover was taken into account, detection of donor-reactive sequences was significantly reduced in 7 of 8 subjects for CD4 and in 8 of 8 subjects for CD8. Circulating donor-reactive CD4 TCRbeta sequences fell significantly post-transplant in most of the 8 subjects, irrespective of tolerance or HCV status. Conclusions were preliminary, limited by small, heterogeneous patient numbers and non-standardized post-transplant time points. In two subjects, low numbers of available donor cells limited the measurable donor-reactive repertoire.

V is reduced by 4 bases and J by 7 bases, leaving a spacing of 20 bases between them. The CDR3 spans 15 residues, from the cysteine through the phenylalanine. Just the 45-base CDR3 DNA is kept, in frame starting at base 1. As encoded in the germline V gene (reference sequence), CDR1 is SGHNT while CDR2 is YYREEE. High-throughput TCRbeta CDR3 sequencing of frozen genomic DNA was performed by immunoSEQ, with PCR amplification, mapping, bias correction and internal controls included. Under the source paper's analysis protocol: Only productive rearrangements were retained, with each unique TCRbeta sequence defined by its CDR3 nucleotide sequence together with its V and J gene. For a sequence to be called donor-reactive, it needed a frequency of at least 0.01% and at least 5-fold expansion in CFSE-low cells compared with unstimulated pre-transplant cells. Minimum frequency thresholds were set for each subject based on the unstimulated sample with the lowest template count, ensuring at least 90% detection power. Jensen-Shannon divergence between the top 1000 TCRbeta sequences post-transplant and pre-transplant was used to measure repertoire turnover. Two-sided Fisher's exact tests were used to test for changes in how often donor-reactive sequences were detected. TCRdb took this table from immuneACCESS and kept in-frame rearrangements with V and J called. Such tables lack part of the clones; where checked against another copy, unresolved V genes explain under half of the gap, and the rest is unexplained. V, J and clone size are taken as reported in that table, and D and trimming were inferred from the DNA itself. Within this sample are tens of thousands of clones, with over 80% of them counted one time only. The leading ten clones occupy about 2.8% of the sample.

Notes on this clone: The antigen this receptor binds is unknown. There are no base qualities to consult, and no much larger clone falls within one base.

Unstimulated PBMCs, after thawing, were stained for CD3, CD4 and CD8 and then FACS-sorted into CD3+CD4+ and CD3+CD8+ populations. Randomization to immunosuppression withdrawal applied to every one of the 8 studied subjects. The Qiagen DNeasy Blood and Tissue Kit was used to isolate genomic DNA. The TCR comes from a human patient who received a liver transplant. Where a transplant has occurred, the graft donor may have supplied some of the T cells. The specimen was CD4+ T cells from blood, collected at the 22-month timepoint. Here the chain combines TRBV5-4 and TRBJ1-2; there is no confident call for the D gene. The CDR3 region reads CASSDPVVRAVGYTF. The DNA reads as follows: TGTGCCAGCAGCGACCCGGTTGTGAGGGCGGTTGGCTACACCTTC.